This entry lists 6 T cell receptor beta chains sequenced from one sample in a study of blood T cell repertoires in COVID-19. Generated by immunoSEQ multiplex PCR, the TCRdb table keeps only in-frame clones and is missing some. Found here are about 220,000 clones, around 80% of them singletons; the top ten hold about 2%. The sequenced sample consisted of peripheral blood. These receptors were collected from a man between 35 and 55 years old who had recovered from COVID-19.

CDR3 DNA: TGTGCCAGCAGCCTCCGACCAAGACTATACGAGCAGTACTTC. It encodes CASSLRPRLYEQYF. The chain carries TRBV7-2 and TRBJ2-7; D is possibly TRBD2 (5 bases). Germline V lookup: CDR1 SGHTA, CDR2 FQGNSA. This CDR3 has 14 amino acids. The ends were cut back, 5 bases at V and 4 bases at J, with 15 bases in the middle.

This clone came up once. CDR3 in amino acids: CASSPNDRGSSYEQYF. The CDR3 coding sequence is TGTGCCAGCTCACCAAATGACAGGGGGAGTAGCTACGAGCAGTACTTC. The chain recombines TRBV18 with TRBJ2-7; the match to TRBD1 covers 9 bases. CDR1 KGHSH and CDR2 LQKENI come from the germline V gene. V lost 2 bases to trimming and J lost 3 bases; unmatched junction nucleotides: 8. The CDR3 runs to 16 residues. The full variable domain, completed using reference TRBV18 and TRBJ2-7, is NAGVMQNPRHLVRRRGQEARLRCSPMKGHSHVYWYRQLPEEGLKFMVYLQKENIIDESGMPKERFSAEFPKEGPSILRIQQVVRGDSAAYFCASSPNDRGSSYEQYFGPGTRLTVT.

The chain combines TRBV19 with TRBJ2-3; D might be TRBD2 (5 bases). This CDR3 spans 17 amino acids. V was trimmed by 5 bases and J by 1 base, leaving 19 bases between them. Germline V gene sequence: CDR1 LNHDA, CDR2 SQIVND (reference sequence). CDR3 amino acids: CASSAPTWRVGTDTQYF. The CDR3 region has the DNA TGTGCCAGTAGTGCACCCACCTGGCGGGTTGGCACAGATACGCAGTATTTT. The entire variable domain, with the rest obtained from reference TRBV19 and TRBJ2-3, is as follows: DGGITQSPKYLFRKEGQNVTLSCEQNLNHDAMYWYRQDPGQGLRLIYYSQIVNDFQKGDIAEGYSVSREKKESFPLTVTSAQKNPTAFYLCASSAPTWRVGTDTQYFGPGTRLTVL.

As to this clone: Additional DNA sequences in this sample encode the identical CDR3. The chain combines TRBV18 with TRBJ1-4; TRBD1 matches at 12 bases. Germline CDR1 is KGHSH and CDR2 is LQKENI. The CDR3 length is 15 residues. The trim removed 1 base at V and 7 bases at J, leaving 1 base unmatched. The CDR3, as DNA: TGTGCCAGCTCACCACGGGACAGGGGGCCTGAAAAACTGTTTTTT. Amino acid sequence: CASSPRDRGPEKLFF.

The CDR3 region is CASGVTGAGEQYF. For the CDR3, the DNA is TGTGCTAGTGGTGTAACAGGGGCGGGGGAGCAGTACTTC. This chain links TRBV12-5 with TRBJ2-7; a possible D gene is TRBD1 (7 bases). Trimming removed 5 bases from V and 7 bases from J, with 15 bases in between. This CDR3 spans 13 amino acids. Germline V lookup: CDR1 LGHNT, CDR2 FRNRAP.

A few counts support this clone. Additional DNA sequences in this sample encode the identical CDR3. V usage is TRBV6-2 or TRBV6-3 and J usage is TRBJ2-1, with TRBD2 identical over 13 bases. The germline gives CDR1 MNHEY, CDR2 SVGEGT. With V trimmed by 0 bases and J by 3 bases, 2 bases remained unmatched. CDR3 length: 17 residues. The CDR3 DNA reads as TGTGCCAGCAGTTACTCAGGACTAGCGGGGGTCTACAATGAGCAGTTCTTC. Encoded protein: CASSYSGLAGVYNEQFF.